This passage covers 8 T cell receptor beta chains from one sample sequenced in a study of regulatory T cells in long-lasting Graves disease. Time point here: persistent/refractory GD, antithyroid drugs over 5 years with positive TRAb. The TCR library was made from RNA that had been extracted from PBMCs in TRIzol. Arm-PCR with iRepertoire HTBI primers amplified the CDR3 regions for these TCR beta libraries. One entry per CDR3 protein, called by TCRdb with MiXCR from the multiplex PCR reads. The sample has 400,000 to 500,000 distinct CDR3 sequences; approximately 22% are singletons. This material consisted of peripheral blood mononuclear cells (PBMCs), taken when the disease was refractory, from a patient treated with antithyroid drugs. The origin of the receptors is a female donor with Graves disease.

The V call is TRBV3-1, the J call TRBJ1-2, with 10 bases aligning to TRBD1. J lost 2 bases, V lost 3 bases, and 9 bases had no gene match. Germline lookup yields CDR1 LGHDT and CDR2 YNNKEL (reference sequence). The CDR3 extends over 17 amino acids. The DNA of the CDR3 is TGTGCCAGCAGCCAGTCCGGGACAGGGGCTCCAAACTATGGCTACACCTTC. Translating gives CASSQSGTGAPNYGYTF.

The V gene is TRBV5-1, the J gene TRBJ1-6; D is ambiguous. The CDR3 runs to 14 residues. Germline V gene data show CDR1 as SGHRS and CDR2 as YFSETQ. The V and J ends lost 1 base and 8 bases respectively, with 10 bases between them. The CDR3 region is CASSLSTRYSPLHF. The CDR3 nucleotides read TGCGCCAGCAGCTTGTCGACCCGATATTCACCCCTCCACTTT.

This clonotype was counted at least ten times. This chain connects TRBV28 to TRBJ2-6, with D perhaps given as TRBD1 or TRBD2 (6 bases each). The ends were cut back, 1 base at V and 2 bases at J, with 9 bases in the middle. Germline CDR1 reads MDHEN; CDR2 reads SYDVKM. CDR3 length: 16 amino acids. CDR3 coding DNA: TGTGCCAGCAGTTTATACGGGGGCGCTGGGGCCAACGTCCTGACTTTC. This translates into CASSLYGGAGANVLTF. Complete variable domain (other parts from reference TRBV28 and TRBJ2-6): DVKVTQSSRYLVKRTGEKVFLECVQDMDHENMFWYRQDPGLGLRLIYFSYDVKMKEKGDIPEGYSVSREKKERFSLILESASTNQTSMYLCASSLYGGAGANVLTFGAGSRLTVL.

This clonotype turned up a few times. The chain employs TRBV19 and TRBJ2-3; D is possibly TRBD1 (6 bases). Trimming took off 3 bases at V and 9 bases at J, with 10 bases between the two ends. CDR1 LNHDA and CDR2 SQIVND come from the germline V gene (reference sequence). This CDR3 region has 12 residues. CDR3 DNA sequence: TGTGCCAGTAGTATTCCGCAGGGGACGCAGTATTTT. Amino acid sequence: CASSIPQGTQYF.

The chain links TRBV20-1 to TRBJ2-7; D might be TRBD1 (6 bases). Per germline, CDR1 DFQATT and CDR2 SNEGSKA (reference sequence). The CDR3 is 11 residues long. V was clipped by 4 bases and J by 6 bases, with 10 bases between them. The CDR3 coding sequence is TGCAGTGCTAATCCCAGGGGCGAGCAGTACTTC. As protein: CSANPRGEQYF.

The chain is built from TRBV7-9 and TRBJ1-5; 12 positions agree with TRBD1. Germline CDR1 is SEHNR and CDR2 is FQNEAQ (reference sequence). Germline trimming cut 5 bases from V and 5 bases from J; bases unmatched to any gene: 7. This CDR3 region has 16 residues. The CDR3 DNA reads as TGTGCCAGCAGCATCGGGACAGGGGGCGCGGATCAGCCCCAGCATTTT. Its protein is CASSIGTGGADQPQHF.

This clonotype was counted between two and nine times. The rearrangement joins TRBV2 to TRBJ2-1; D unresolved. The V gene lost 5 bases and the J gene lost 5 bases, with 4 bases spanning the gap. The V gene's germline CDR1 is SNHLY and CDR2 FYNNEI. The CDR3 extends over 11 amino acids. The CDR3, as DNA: TGTGCCAGCAGTAGAGACAATGAGCAGTTCTTC. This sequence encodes CASSRDNEQFF.

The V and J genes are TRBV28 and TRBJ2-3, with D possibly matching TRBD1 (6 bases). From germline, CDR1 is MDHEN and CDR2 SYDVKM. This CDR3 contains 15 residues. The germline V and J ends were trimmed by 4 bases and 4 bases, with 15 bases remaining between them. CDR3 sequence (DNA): TGTGCCAGCAGTTCGGGACAACCCGGCCCAGATACGCAGTATTTT. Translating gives CASSSGQPGPDTQYF.